This entry is about one TCR beta chain. Assay execution took place at the deep level. The protocol was immunoSEQ multiplex PCR, while the TCRdb copy is restricted to in-frame clones and leaves out a portion. The sample consists of roughly 2.6 million clones, just over 90% of them appearing once. This CDR3 is 14 amino acids long. V lost 4 bases and J lost 5; bases outside the gene matches: 2. CDR1 and CDR2 (germline): SGHDT, YYEEEE. The data belong to a study of shared clonotypes between healthy human individuals. The sample comprised naive CD4+ T cells sorted from blood. Noted subset: CD45RA+ positively selected. The J gene is TRBJ2-2, the V gene TRBV5-6; TRBD1 agrees at 10 bases. The sequence derives from a man younger than 35 in good health. CDR3 nucleotides: TGTGCCAGCAGCCGGACAGGGGGGACCGGGGAGCTGTTTTTT. It codes for CASSRTGGTGELFF.